These 21 T cell receptor beta chains were all obtained from the same sample, sequenced in a study of blood T cell repertoires in COVID-19. Using immunoSEQ multiplex PCR, the repertoire was profiled, and TCRdb retains in-frame clones only, with some absent. Of fewer than 75,000 clones listed, roughly 86% are singletons. The sequenced sample was peripheral blood. Receptors originate from a man between 60 and 70 years old with acute or convalescent COVID-19.

This clone was observed a few times. This chain uses TRBV5-1 with TRBJ1-1, with D perhaps TRBD1 (5 bases). This CDR3 contains 14 residues. Trimming took off 2 bases at V and 2 bases at J, with 10 bases between the two ends. CDR1 and CDR2 (germline): SGHRS, YFSETQ. The CDR3 is CASSFQGYNTEAFF. The DNA of the CDR3 is TGCGCCAGCAGCTTTCAGGGTTACAACACTGAAGCTTTCTTT.

This chain links TRBV14 with TRBJ2-1, with D perhaps matching TRBD2 (6 bases). Germline V gene data show CDR1 as SGHDN and CDR2 as FVKESK. Trimming took 0 bases from V and 8 from J, leaving 14 bases between them. This CDR3 spans 15 amino acids. The CDR3 loop reads CASSQDKGLADEQFF. CDR3 DNA sequence: TGTGCCAGCAGCCAAGATAAGGGACTGGCAGATGAGCAGTTCTTC.

This chain uses TRBV6-5 with TRBJ1-1; D is perhaps TRBD1 (6 bases). The CDR3 has 13 amino acids. Per the germline V gene, CDR1 is MNHEY and CDR2 is SVGAGI. V was clipped by 8 bases and J by 1 base, with 11 bases between them. The CDR3 DNA reads as TGTGCCAGCGGAGGCAGGGGGAACACTGAAGCTTTCTTT. This translates into CASGGRGNTEAFF.

Only a few counts were recorded for this clone. V gene TRBV24-1 combines with J gene TRBJ2-3, with a weak D call TRBD1 (6 bases). The ends were cut back, 0 bases at V and 4 bases at J, with 10 bases in the middle. CDR1 is KGHDR, CDR2 SFDVKD, per germline. CDR3 length equals 15 residues. The CDR3: CATSDLTGSSDTQYF. In DNA form, the CDR3 reads TGTGCCACCAGTGATTTGACAGGGTCGTCAGATACGCAGTATTTT.

This clone was recorded once. The V call is TRBV6-5, the J call TRBJ1-2; the match to TRBD1 covers 9 bases. Trimming cost V 6 bases and J 7 bases; bases outside gene matches: 12. CDR1 is MNHEY, CDR2 SVGAGI, per germline. The CDR3 has 15 residues. CDR3 in amino acids: CASSKTTTGGGGYTF. The CDR3 DNA reads as TGTGCCAGCAGCAAGACAACGACAGGGGGTGGTGGCTACACCTTC.

The chain combines TRBV18 with TRBJ2-5; the D gene is possibly TRBD2 (6 bases). The length of the CDR3 is 13 residues. Trimming took 2 bases from V and 5 from J, leaving 9 bases between them. CDR1 and CDR2 from the germline V gene are KGHSH and LQKENI. For the CDR3, the DNA is TGTGCCAGCTCACCATCACGGGAGGAGACCCAGTACTTC. This translates into CASSPSREETQYF.

The chain recombines TRBV7-3 with TRBJ2-7; 7 bases fit TRBD2. The V gene's germline CDR1 is SGHTA and CDR2 FQGTGA. The CDR3 covers 13 residues. Trimming removed 2 bases from V and 4 bases from J; junction bases left unmatched: 2. The CDR3 protein is CASSLGGVYEQYF. CDR3 DNA: TGTGCCAGCAGCTTAGGGGGGGTTTACGAGCAGTACTTC. Full variable domain (remainder filled in from reference TRBV7-3 and TRBJ2-7): GAGVSQTPSNKVTEKGKYVELRCDPISGHTALYWYRQSLGQGPEFLIYFQGTGAADDSGLPNDRFFAVRPEGSVSTLKIQRTERGDSAVYLCASSLGGVYEQYFGPGTRLTVT.

The chain joins TRBV12-3 or TRBV12-4 to TRBJ1-5, with TRBD1 as a possible D gene (5 bases). CDR3 size: 13 residues. V lost 3 bases and J 11 bases, leaving 14 bases between the germline ends. The CDR3 region has the DNA TGTGCCAGCAGTTTTTCCGGACATGGGGCCCAGCATTTT. Translated: CASSFSGHGAQHF.

The V and J genes are TRBV5-1 and TRBJ2-1; TRBD1 is a possible D gene (6 bases). CDR1 SGHRS and CDR2 YFSETQ come from the germline V gene. CDR3 size: 13 residues. V was cut by 2 bases and J by 8 bases, with 11 bases left in between. As DNA, the CDR3 is TGCGCCAGCAGCTTCGCAGGGGCCGATGAGCAGTTCTTC. Translating it yields CASSFAGADEQFF.

J is TRBJ1-6 and V is TRBV5-1, with D possibly matching TRBD1 (6 bases). The CDR3 runs to 13 residues. CDR1 and CDR2 from the germline V gene are SGHRS and YFSETQ. Trimming removed 4 bases at V and 10 bases at J, with 12 bases between. Here the CDR3 reads CASSAYRDSPLHF. The CDR3 coding sequence is TGCGCCAGCAGCGCCTACAGGGACTCACCCCTCCACTTT.

The chain recombines TRBV6-5 with TRBJ1-1; TRBD1 might be the D (5 bases). The CDR3 is made up of 13 amino acids. The ends were cut back, 6 bases at V and 5 bases at J, with 13 bases in the middle. Germline CDR1 reads MNHEY; CDR2 reads SVGAGI. CDR3 loop: CASRGRGNTEAFF. The CDR3 nucleotides read TGTGCCAGCAGGGGAAGGGGTAATACTGAAGCTTTCTTT.

The V gene is TRBV6-5, the J gene TRBJ1-1; no reliable D call. Germline loops: CDR1 MNHEY, CDR2 SVGAGI. CDR3 length equals 16 residues. The V gene lost 4 bases and the J gene lost 2 bases, with 17 bases spanning the gap. The CDR3 sequence: CASSSGFWSPNTEAFF. The CDR3 DNA follows: TGTGCCAGCAGTTCCGGTTTTTGGTCTCCAAACACTGAAGCTTTCTTT.

The CDR3 here is CASSRRGNTGELFF. DNA for the CDR3: TGTGCCAGCAGCCGTCGGGGGAACACCGGGGAGCTGTTTTTT. The gene calls are TRBV7-3 and TRBJ2-2, with D tentatively TRBD2 (5 bases). Between the trimmed V and J ends, which lost 5 bases and 1 base, there was a span of 8 bases. The CDR3 runs to 14 residues. Looked up from germline, CDR1 is SGHTA and CDR2 is FQGTGA.

Only one count was recorded for this clone. V gene TRBV6-5 combines with J gene TRBJ1-2, with D perhaps TRBD1 (5 bases). The CDR3 extends over 13 amino acids. The ends were cut back, 0 bases at V and 8 bases at J, with 10 bases in the middle. Per the germline V gene, CDR1 is MNHEY and CDR2 is SVGAGI. Here the CDR3 reads CASSYSPRAGYTF. The CDR3 DNA follows: TGTGCCAGCAGTTACTCCCCCAGGGCCGGCTACACCTTC.

The chain employs TRBV2 and TRBJ1-1; D remains ambiguous. CDR1 and CDR2 (germline): SNHLY, FYNNEI. The V and J ends lost 1 base and 1 base respectively, with 19 bases between them. CDR3 length equals 18 residues. As DNA, the CDR3 is TGTGCCAGCAGTGAAGACGGGTATGGGTCGGCTGGGAACACTGAAGCTTTCTTT. It specifies CASSEDGYGSAGNTEAFF.

This chain joins TRBV18 and TRBJ2-1, with D possibly TRBD2 on 6 matching bases. The CDR3 loop spans 14 amino acids. Trimming left V 6 bases short and J 5 bases short, with 14 bases between. Germline V gene sequence: CDR1 KGHSH, CDR2 LQKENI. CDR3 loop: CASSTYGGDNEQFF. The CDR3 DNA is TGTGCCAGCTCGACATACGGGGGTGACAATGAGCAGTTCTTC.

The rearrangement uses TRBV9 and TRBJ2-1, with D unclear. The CDR3 covers 11 residues. V gave up 0 bases and J gave up 10 bases, with 5 bases separating them. Germline assignment: CDR1 SGDLS and CDR2 YYNGEE. This CDR3 is CASSVGVEQFF. CDR3 DNA sequence: TGTGCCAGCAGCGTAGGAGTGGAGCAGTTCTTC.

J is TRBJ2-2 and V is TRBV7-3; weak D call: TRBD1 (6 bases). This CDR3 is 13 amino acids long. V shed 11 bases and J shed 6 bases, with 16 bases lying between them. Germline-derived CDR1 and CDR2 are SGHTA and FQGTGA. CDR3 bases: TGTGCCTCAAAACAGGGTGACCCCGGGGAGCTGTTTTTT. It translates to CASKQGDPGELFF. Looking up the rest from reference TRBV7-3 and TRBJ2-2 gives the full variable domain: GAGVSQTPSNKVTEKGKYVELRCDPISGHTALYWYRQSLGQGPEFLIYFQGTGAADDSGLPNDRFFAVRPEGSVSTLKIQRTERGDSAVYLCASKQGDPGELFFGEGSRLTVL.

This clone showed up just a few times. The chain links TRBV2 to TRBJ1-1, with a tentative D call TRBD1 (5 bases). Trimming took off 6 bases at V and 1 base at J, with 9 bases between the two ends. The CDR3 covers 13 residues. In germline, CDR1 is SNHLY, CDR2 FYNNEI. The CDR3 DNA reads TGTGCCAGCAGCGGACAACCGAACACTGAAGCTTTCTTT. Protein: CASSGQPNTEAFF. The variable domain in full, completed from reference TRBV2 and TRBJ1-1, reads EPEVTQTPSHQVTQMGQEVILRCVPISNHLYFYWYRQILGQKVEFLVSFYNNEISEKSEIFDDQFSVERPDGSNFTLKIRSTKLEDSAMYFCASSGQPNTEAFFGQGTRLTVV.

The rearrangement links TRBV27 to TRBJ1-6; D is undetermined. Between the trimmed V and J ends, which lost 6 bases and 3 bases, there was a span of 18 bases. The CDR3 loop spans 17 amino acids. CDR1 is MNHEY, CDR2 SMNVEV, per germline (reference sequence). CDR3 DNA sequence: TGTGCCAGCAGGCCACCTTGGGGAGGGATCTATAATTCACCCCTCCACTTT. This encodes CASRPPWGGIYNSPLHF.

The CDR3 here is CASGSTTSGGYNEQFF. In nucleotides, the CDR3 is TGTGCTAGTGGTTCGACGACTAGCGGGGGTTACAATGAGCAGTTCTTC. The chain recombines TRBV12-5 with TRBJ2-1; 12 bases align to TRBD2. The CDR3 is 16 amino acids. V shed 4 bases, J shed 4 bases, and the junction held 5 bases outside the gene matches. CDR1 is LGHNT, CDR2 FRNRAP, per germline.